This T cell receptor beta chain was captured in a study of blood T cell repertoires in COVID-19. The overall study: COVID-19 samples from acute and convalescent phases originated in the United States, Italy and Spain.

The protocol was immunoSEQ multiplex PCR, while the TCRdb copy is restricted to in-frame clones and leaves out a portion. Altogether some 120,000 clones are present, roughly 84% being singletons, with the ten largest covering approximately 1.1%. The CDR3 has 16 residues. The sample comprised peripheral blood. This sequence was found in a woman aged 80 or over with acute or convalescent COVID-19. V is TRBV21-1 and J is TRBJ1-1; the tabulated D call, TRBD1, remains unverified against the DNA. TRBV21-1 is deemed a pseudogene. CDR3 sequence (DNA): TGTGCCAGCAGCAAACATAGACAGGGCCTGTGCACTGAAGCTTTCTTT. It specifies CASSKHRQGLCTEAFF.